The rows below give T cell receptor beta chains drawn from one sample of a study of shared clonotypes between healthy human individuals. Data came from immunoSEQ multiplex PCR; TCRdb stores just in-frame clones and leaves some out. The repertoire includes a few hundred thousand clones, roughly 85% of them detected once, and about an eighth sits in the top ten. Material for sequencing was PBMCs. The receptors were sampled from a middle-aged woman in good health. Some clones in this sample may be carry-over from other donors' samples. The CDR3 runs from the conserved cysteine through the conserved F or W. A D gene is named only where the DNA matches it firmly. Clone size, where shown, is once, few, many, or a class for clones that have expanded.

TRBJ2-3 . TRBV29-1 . TGCAGCGTTGGAAGCGGAACAGATACGCAGTATTTT CSVGSGTDTQYF
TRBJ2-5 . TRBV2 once TGTGCCAGCAGGACAGGACTTACGCTAGGGGAGACCCAGTACTTC CASRTGLTLGETQYF
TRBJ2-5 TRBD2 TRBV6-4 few TGTGCCAGCAGTGTTGAAGCGGGAGGGGAGACCCAGTACTTC CASSVEAGGETQYF
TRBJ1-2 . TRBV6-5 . TGTGCCAGCAGTTACGGCCAAAGCTACACCTTC CASSYGQSYTF
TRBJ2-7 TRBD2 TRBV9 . TGTGCCAGCAGCGTAGGACTAGCGGGACCCTACGAGCAGTACTTC CASSVGLAGPYEQYF
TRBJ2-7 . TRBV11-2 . TGTGCCAGCAGCCCCCACCTCTCCGGGACTGATCTCTACGAGCAGTACTTC CASSPHLSGTDLYEQYF
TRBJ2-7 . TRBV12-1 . TGTGCCAGCAGCTTTGAAGGGCTAGCGGGAGGGGACTCCTACGAGCAGTACTTC CASSFEGLAGGDSYEQYF
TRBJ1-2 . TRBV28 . TGTGCCAGCAGGGCCAGGGACATCTATGGCTACACCTTC CASRARDIYGYTF
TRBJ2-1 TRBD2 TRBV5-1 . TGCGCCAGCACTCCTAGCGGCTTAAGTTGGGATGAGCAGTTCTTC CASTPSGLSWDEQFF
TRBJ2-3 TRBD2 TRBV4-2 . TGTGCCAGCAGCCGGAGCGGGAGCGCAATAGATACGCAGTATTTT CASSRSGSAIDTQYF
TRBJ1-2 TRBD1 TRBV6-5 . TGTGCCAGCAGTTACCCCGAGGGACAGGGGTCCTATGGCTACACCTTC CASSYPEGQGSYGYTF
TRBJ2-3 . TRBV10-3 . TGTGCCATCAGGGCGGGGACCCTTAGCACAGATACGCAGTATTTT CAIRAGTLSTDTQYF
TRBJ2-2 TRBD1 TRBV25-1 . TGTGCCAGCGGGGACAGGATGAACACCGGGGAGCTGTTTTTT CASGDRMNTGELFF
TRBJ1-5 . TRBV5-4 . TGTGCCAGCAGCTTGGACCCGAACCAGCCCCAGCATTTT CASSLDPNQPQHF
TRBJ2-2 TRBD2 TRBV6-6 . TGTGCCAGCATGCGGGGGGGAAGGGACACCGGGGAGCTGTTTTTT CASMRGGRDTGELFF
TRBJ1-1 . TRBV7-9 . TGTGCCAGCAGCCCATATAGGGTCATGAACACTGAAGCTTTCTTT CASSPYRVMNTEAFF
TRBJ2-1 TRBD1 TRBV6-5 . TGTGCCAGCAGTTACGGCGGGACAGGGGCAGGAAATGAGCAGTTCTTC CASSYGGTGAGNEQFF
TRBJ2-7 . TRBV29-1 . TGCAGCGTTGAAATCCGCGGGGTCTCCTACGAGCAGTACTTC CSVEIRGVSYEQYF
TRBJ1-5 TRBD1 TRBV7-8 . TGTGCCAGCAGTCTCCGGGACAGGGTGTATCAGCCCCAGCATTTT CASSLRDRVYQPQHF
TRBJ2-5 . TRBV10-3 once TGTGCCATCAGTGAGGGGTTGTCAGAGACCCAGTACTTC CAISEGLSETQYF
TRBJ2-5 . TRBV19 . TGTGCCAGTAAGTCTCAGGGACTGATACAAGAGACCCAGTACTTC CASKSQGLIQETQYF
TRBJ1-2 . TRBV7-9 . TGTGCCAGCACCCCCAGCCTTGTTGGCTACACCTTC CASTPSLVGYTF
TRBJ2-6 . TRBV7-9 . TGTGCCAGCAGCTTAAATAGGCCTGGGGCCAACGTCCTGACTTTC CASSLNRPGANVLTF
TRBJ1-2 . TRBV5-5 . TGTGCCAGCAGCTTCGGGAATAACTATGGCTACACCTTC CASSFGNNYGYTF
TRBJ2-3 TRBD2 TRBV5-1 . TGCGCCAGCAGCGCAACGGGACTAGCGTTGAATACGCAGTATTTT CASSATGLALNTQYF
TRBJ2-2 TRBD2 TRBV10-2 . TGCGCCAGCAGTGAGGTGACTAGCGGGAGGCTTAGCACCGGGGAGCTGTTTTTT CASSEVTSGRLSTGELFF
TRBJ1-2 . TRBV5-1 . TGCGCCAGCAGCTTGTTGGGGCAGGACTATGGCTACACCTTC CASSLLGQDYGYTF
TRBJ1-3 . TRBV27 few TGTGCCAGCAGTTTATACGCCGGGACGAGCTCTGGAAACACCATATATTTT CASSLYAGTSSGNTIYF
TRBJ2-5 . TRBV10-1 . TGCGCCAGCAGTCCGGGACCACGGGTGGAGACCCAGTACTTC CASSPGPRVETQYF
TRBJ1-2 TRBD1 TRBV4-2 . TGTGCCAGCAGCCAAGGACAGGGGCAGGGATATGGCTACACCTTC CASSQGQGQGYGYTF
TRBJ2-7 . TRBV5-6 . TGTGCCAGCAGCTTGGGGTCTCACATATTGGGGGAGCAGTACTTC CASSLGSHILGEQYF
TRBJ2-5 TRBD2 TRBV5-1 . TGCGCCAGCAGCCTGGGGGGGGAAGAGACCCAGTACTTC CASSLGGEETQYF